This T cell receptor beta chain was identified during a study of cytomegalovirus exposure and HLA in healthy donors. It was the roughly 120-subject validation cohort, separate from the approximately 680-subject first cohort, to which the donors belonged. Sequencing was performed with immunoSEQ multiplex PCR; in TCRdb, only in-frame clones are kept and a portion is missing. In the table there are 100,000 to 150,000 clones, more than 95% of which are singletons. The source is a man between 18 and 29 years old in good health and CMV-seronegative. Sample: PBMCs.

CDR3 sequence (DNA): TGTGCCAGCTCACCCGCAAGGGAGGGGCACACTGAAGCTTTCTTT. Translating it yields CASSPAREGHTEAFF. The chain links TRBV18 to TRBJ1-1, with a tentative D call TRBD1 (5 bases). Trimming removed 3 bases from V and 3 bases from J, with 14 bases in between. The CDR3 sequence is 15 residues long. CDR1 KGHSH and CDR2 LQKENI come from the germline V gene.